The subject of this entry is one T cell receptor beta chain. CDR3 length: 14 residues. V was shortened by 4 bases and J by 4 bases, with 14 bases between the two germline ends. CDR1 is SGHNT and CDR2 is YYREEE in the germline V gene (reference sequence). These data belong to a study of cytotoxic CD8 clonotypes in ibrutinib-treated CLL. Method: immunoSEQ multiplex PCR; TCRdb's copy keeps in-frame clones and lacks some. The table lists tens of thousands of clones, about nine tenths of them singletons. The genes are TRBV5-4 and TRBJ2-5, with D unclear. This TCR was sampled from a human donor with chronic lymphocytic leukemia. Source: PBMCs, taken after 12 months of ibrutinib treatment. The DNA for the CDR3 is TGTGCCAGCAGCCGGGCTAGTGGCGTAGAGACCCAGTACTTC. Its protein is CASSRASGVETQYF.